Included here is one TCR beta chain sequence, with context. Its antigen is currently unknown. CDR3 size: 13 residues. Deletions cut 3 bases from V and 7 bases from J, with 12 bases between. The TCR beta cDNA libraries contained unique molecular identifiers. Around 500,000 cDNA molecules were recovered from an input of roughly 0.95 to 10 million T cells. TCRdb itself ran the PCR reads through MiXCR, one entry per CDR3 protein. The sample has almost 700,000 distinct CDR3 sequences, 55% to 60% seen once. The entry originates in a study of post-analysis software for immune sequencing data. Study-wide context: The disease courses covered relapsing-remitting, secondary progressive and progressive-relapsing multiple sclerosis.

Study observations and caveats: Five or six TRBV segments were more frequent in patients than controls; TRBV5-6, TRBV5-1 and TRBV20-1 belonged to this group.

The sequenced sample was blood. The receptor comes from a girl aged 2 to 9 with multiple sclerosis. This chain connects TRBV12-3 or TRBV12-4 to TRBJ1-2, with D tentatively TRBD1 (5 bases). CDR3 sequence: CASSFMQGSGYTF. The CDR3 DNA reads TGTGCCAGCAGTTTCATGCAGGGATCTGGCTACACCTTC.